Listed below are T cell receptor beta chains from one sample, sequenced in a study of shared clonotypes between healthy human individuals. Sequencing was performed with immunoSEQ multiplex PCR; in TCRdb, only in-frame clones are kept and a portion is missing. The data show over 95,000 clones, about 71% seen once. Sequencing input: memory CD8+ T cells sorted from blood. The receptors originated from a woman in her 30s in good health. Each CDR3 is given without its conserved first and last residue.

j_call	cdr3_length	v_call	cdr3_aa
TRBJ2-6	14	TRBV6-4	ASSQQDSSGANVLT
TRBJ2-3	13	TRBV13	ASSLESQVTDTQY
NA	14	TRBV30	AWSEGQPLALHEQY
TRBJ2-1	15	TRBV7-6	ASSLAPREASMNEQF
TRBJ2-5	11	TRBV6-6	ASSSGLLGEQY
TRBJ1-3	12	TRBV10-3	AISGVVSGNTIY
TRBJ2-7	11	TRBV11-2	ASSLYLLYEQY
TRBJ2-1	16	TRBV4-1	ASSPGRHRGRSYNEQF
TRBJ2-1	12	TRBV5-1	ASSKGQAYNEQF
TRBJ1-5	13	TRBV25-1	ASSEGTGGHQPQH
TRBJ2-2	13	TRBV19	ASRGGIANTGELF
TRBJ1-1	10	TRBV10-2	ASSPANTEAF
TRBJ2-2	13	TRBV5-1	ASLATSGGTGELF
TRBJ1-2	13	TRBV28	ASRPLGGKRYGYT
TRBJ2-2	10	TRBV27	ASSLRAGELF
TRBJ2-3	13	TRBV6-1	ASSEVGGGADTQY
TRBJ2-7	12	TRBV7-8	ASSPLGKLYEQY
TRBJ1-1	10	TRBV5-6	ASSFQGTEAF
TRBJ1-2	13	TRBV6-5	ASSYSTHWHYGYT
TRBJ1-6	13	TRBV5-1	ASSLDAGDNSPLH
TRBJ1-1	12	TRBV6-4	ASSDTGTVSEAF
TRBJ2-1	14	TRBV25-1	ASSEFQGVRYNEQF
TRBJ2-2	11	TRBV12-2	ASRWEPSGGLF
TRBJ2-4	15	TRBV28	ASSLLAGGPDGNIQY
TRBJ2-2	12	TRBV7-3	ASTELAGAGELF
TRBJ2-7	10	TRBV5-1	ASSLPSYEQY
TRBJ1-2	11	TRBV2	ASSERQVYGYT
TRBJ2-7	11	TRBV27	ASRSDSRYEQY
TRBJ2-2	11	TRBV13	ASSWTGPGELF
TRBJ1-2	11	TRBV10-2	ASGDSENYGYT
TRBJ1-4	15	TRBV28	ASSPETLQVINEKLF
TRBJ2-3	13	TRBV7-6	ASSTAPGAPDTQY
TRBJ2-1	10	TRBV19	ASSIGLAGVF
TRBJ2-7	15	TRBV9	ASSGTGDFGGSYEQY
TRBJ2-3	13	TRBV4-1	ASSQGGLVLDTQY
TRBJ2-7	11	TRBV4-2	ASSQEFRYEQY
TRBJ2-4	21	TRBV1	TSSQDSQTLGTSGRVAKNIQY
TRBJ2-1	11	TRBV6-4	ASSVGTSNEQF
TRBJ1-1	13	TRBV9	ASSPPPGMNTEAF
TRBJ2-7	13	TRBV27	ASRLSGSFIHEQY
TRBJ2-7	14	TRBV7-8	ASSLGTSGSGYEQY
TRBJ2-7	15	TRBV5-1	ASSSTTSGITPYEQY
TRBJ1-1	9	TRBV7-2	ASSLGTAAF
TRBJ1-2	11	TRBV2	ASSEALGDGYT
TRBJ2-7	13	TRBV10-3	AISELGRRDYEQY
TRBJ2-1	12	TRBV10-1	ASSRGVSYNEQF
TRBJ2-7	13	TRBV28	ASRPGTGFSYEQY
TRBJ2-1	12	TRBV6-1	ASSDRGDSGEQF
TRBJ2-1	11	TRBV4-1	ASRDPSGTEQF
TRBJ2-5	12	TRBV28	ASRWTGTGETQY
TRBJ1-5	13	TRBV19	ASSMWTGGDQPQH
TRBJ2-1	14	TRBV5-1	ASSSRTSGPLGEQF
TRBJ2-1	13	TRBV4-1	ASSQGTVSNNEQF
TRBJ2-5	14	TRBV7-6	ASSDPRVVGQETQY
TRBJ2-7	11	TRBV10-3	AISADTAYEQY